At least ten counts were recorded for the clone carrying this T cell receptor (beta chain). The data derive from a study of early T cells in non-severe SARS-CoV-2 infection. Trimming took 5 bases from V and 2 from J; bases not matched to a gene: 6. The CDR3 length is 14 residues. Germline CDR1 reads SGHVS; CDR2 reads FNYEAQ. One entry per CDR3 protein results from TCRdb running MiXCR on the 5' RACE reads. The sample lists some 45,000 distinct CDR3 sequences; 5% to 6.5% were seen once. This receptor was identified in an adult who was a healthcare worker with PCR-confirmed SARS-CoV-2 infection or an uninfected control (not recorded which). The sequences come from whole blood, collected at baseline. The rearrangement joins TRBV7-6 to TRBJ2-7; 7 bases agree with TRBD1. The CDR3 spells CASSPRDSTYEQYF. In DNA form, the CDR3 reads TGTGCCAGCAGCCCCCGGGACAGTACCTACGAGCAGTACTTC. Drawing the rest from reference TRBV7-6 and TRBJ2-7, the complete variable domain is GAGVSQSPRYKVTKRGQDVALRCDPISGHVSLYWYRQALGQGPEFLTYFNYEAQQDKSGLPNDRFSAERPEGSISTLTIQRTEQRDSAMYRCASSPRDSTYEQYFGPGTRLTVT.